Reported below is one TCR beta chain. The CDR3 length is 13 residues. The germline CDR1 and CDR2 sequences are SNHLY and FYNNEI. All TRB cDNA libraries came from 5' RACE performed with UMI labels. TCRdb re-called the 5' RACE reads; every CDR3 protein appears as one record, without DNA. The table counts roughly 89,000 distinct CDR3 sequences; 0.9% to 1.2% lies in the top ten. The data originate from a study of CXCR3-negative and CXCR3-positive naive CD8 T cells. The sequence was obtained from a human donor in good health. Some clones in this sample may be carry-over from other donors' samples. The specimen was naive CXCR3- CD8+ T cells from blood. Noted subset: CD45RO-CCR7+CD27+CD95- naive CD8+ T cells lacking CXCR3 (TNR3-). The chain uses TRBV2 and TRBJ1-2. CDR3 amino acids: CASSETQGEGYTF.